Listed below are T cell receptor beta chains from one sample, sequenced in a study of neurological immune-mediated disorders. TCRdb reprocessed the 5' RACE reads with MiXCR, giving one entry per CDR3 protein. The data contain roughly 36,000 distinct CDR3 sequences, 3.2% of them singletons. Sequencing input: PBMCs. These receptors originate from a woman aged 55-70 years with multiple sclerosis. Each CDR3 is given with its conserved first and last residue. A D gene is named only where the DNA matches it firmly. Clone size appears in some rows only: once, few, many, or a class for an expanded clone.

clone_size: many
v_call: TRBV6-5
j_call: TRBJ2-3
d_call: -
cdr3_aa: CASSYSGTTDTQYF
cdr3_nt: TGTGCCAGCAGTTACTCTGGCACCACAGATACGCAGTATTTT

clone_size: many
v_call: TRBV4-2
j_call: TRBJ2-1
d_call: TRBD1
cdr3_aa: CASSHTDRGSHNEQFF
cdr3_nt: TGTGCCAGCAGCCACACCGACAGGGGCTCCCACAATGAGCAGTTCTTC

clone_size: many
v_call: TRBV15
j_call: TRBJ1-1
d_call: -
cdr3_aa: CATSRHQRNTEAFF
cdr3_nt: TGTGCCACCAGCAGACACCAAAGGAACACTGAAGCTTTCTTT

clone_size: many
v_call: TRBV11-2
j_call: TRBJ2-1
d_call: -
cdr3_aa: CASSFARGSSYNEQFF
cdr3_nt: TGTGCCAGCAGCTTCGCCCGGGGGAGCTCCTACAATGAGCAGTTCTTC

clone_size: many
v_call: TRBV29-1
j_call: TRBJ1-4
d_call: TRBD1
cdr3_aa: CSVGLGQGNEKLFF
cdr3_nt: TGCAGCGTTGGGTTGGGACAGGGTAATGAAAAACTGTTTTTT

clone_size: many
v_call: TRBV16
j_call: TRBJ2-1
d_call: TRBD1
cdr3_aa: CASSPTLDRVDEQFF
cdr3_nt: TGTGCCAGCAGCCCCACCCTAGACAGGGTTGATGAGCAGTTCTTC

clone_size: many
v_call: TRBV5-1
j_call: TRBJ2-3
d_call: -
cdr3_aa: CASSLQSPSTDTQYF
cdr3_nt: TGCGCCAGCAGCTTGCAGAGTCCTAGCACAGATACGCAGTATTTT

clone_size: many
v_call: TRBV20-1
j_call: TRBJ2-7
d_call: TRBD2
cdr3_aa: CSARDPLAGSYEQYF
cdr3_nt: TGCAGTGCTAGAGATCCCCTAGCGGGGAGCTACGAGCAGTACTTC

clone_size: many
v_call: TRBV5-1
j_call: TRBJ2-3
d_call: TRBD1
cdr3_aa: CASSLPGQTTDTQYF
cdr3_nt: TGCGCCAGCAGCTTACCGGGACAGACAACAGATACGCAGTATTTT

clone_size: many
v_call: TRBV20-1
j_call: TRBJ2-5
d_call: -
cdr3_aa: CSARDLSGLGGALETQYF
cdr3_nt: TGCAGTGCTAGAGATCTGTCTGGCTTGGGGGGGGCGTTGGAGACCCAGTACTTC

clone_size: few
v_call: TRBV23-1
j_call: TRBJ1-6
d_call: -
cdr3_aa: CASSQLEGVRSSYNSPLHF
cdr3_nt: TGCGCCAGCAGTCAATTAGAGGGAGTAAGGAGCTCCTATAATTCACCCCTCCACTTT

clone_size: few
v_call: TRBV5-1
j_call: TRBJ1-1
d_call: TRBD1
cdr3_aa: CASTITGGVETEAFF
cdr3_nt: TGCGCCAGCACGATAACAGGGGGAGTAGAAACTGAAGCTTTCTTT

clone_size: few
v_call: TRBV20-1
j_call: TRBJ2-3
d_call: -
cdr3_aa: CRTNQGKGTDTQYF
cdr3_nt: TGCAGGACGAACCAGGGGAAGGGAACAGATACGCAGTATTTT

clone_size: many
v_call: TRBV30
j_call: TRBJ1-3
d_call: -
cdr3_aa: CAWGRISGNTIYF
cdr3_nt: TGTGCCTGGGGACGGATCTCTGGAAACACCATATATTTT

clone_size: many
v_call: TRBV12-3/TRBV12-4
j_call: TRBJ1-2
d_call: TRBD1
cdr3_aa: CASSPGQAYGYTF
cdr3_nt: TGTGCCAGCAGCCCTGGACAGGCATATGGCTACACCTTC

clone_size: many
v_call: TRBV27
j_call: TRBJ1-2
d_call: TRBD1
cdr3_aa: CASSPQGARTLYGYTF
cdr3_nt: TGTGCCAGCAGCCCACAGGGGGCCCGCACCCTCTATGGCTACACCTTC

clone_size: medium-sized
v_call: TRBV5-5
j_call: TRBJ1-4
d_call: -
cdr3_aa: CASSLVNEKLFF
cdr3_nt: TGTGCCAGCAGCTTGGTTAATGAAAAACTGTTTTTT

clone_size: many
v_call: TRBV20-1
j_call: TRBJ1-4
d_call: TRBD1
cdr3_aa: CSASDLVGQGEFLRIEKLFF
cdr3_nt: TGCAGTGCTAGTGACCTCGTTGGCCAGGGGGAATTCCTGAGGATTGAAAAACTGTTTTTT

clone_size: many
v_call: TRBV20-1
j_call: TRBJ1-2
d_call: -
cdr3_aa: CSASLSGVGYGYTF
cdr3_nt: TGCAGTGCTAGTCTGTCAGGGGTGGGCTATGGCTACACCTTC

clone_size: many
v_call: TRBV7-9
j_call: TRBJ2-3
d_call: TRBD1
cdr3_aa: CASSLDVTGSTDTQYF
cdr3_nt: TGTGCCAGCAGCTTAGATGTGACAGGGAGCACAGATACGCAGTATTTT

clone_size: medium-sized
v_call: TRBV20-1
j_call: TRBJ2-3
d_call: TRBD2
cdr3_aa: CSAVIPGTSGGHADTQYF
cdr3_nt: TGCAGTGCCGTGATCCCCGGGACTAGCGGGGGCCACGCAGATACGCAGTATTTT

clone_size: many
v_call: TRBV5-1
j_call: TRBJ1-4
d_call: -
cdr3_aa: CASSSGLSLTNEKLFF
cdr3_nt: TGCGCCAGCAGCAGCGGGCTTTCCTTAACTAATGAAAAACTGTTTTTT

clone_size: -
v_call: TRBV5-1
j_call: TRBJ2-7
d_call: -
cdr3_aa: CASSLELARNEQYF
cdr3_nt: TGCGCCAGCAGCTTGGAACTAGCCAGGAACGAGCAGTACTTC

clone_size: many
v_call: TRBV11-3
j_call: TRBJ2-3
d_call: TRBD2
cdr3_aa: CASSSGTISSTDTQYF
cdr3_nt: TGTGCCAGCAGCTCCGGGACTATCTCTAGCACAGATACGCAGTATTTT

clone_size: many
v_call: TRBV7-6
j_call: TRBJ1-5
d_call: TRBD1
cdr3_aa: CASSPGTAYSNQPQHF
cdr3_nt: TGTGCCAGCAGCCCCGGGACAGCTTATAGCAATCAGCCCCAGCATTTT

clone_size: -
v_call: TRBV30
j_call: TRBJ2-2
d_call: -
cdr3_aa: CAYNGGGPRTGELFF
cdr3_nt: TGTGCCTATAATGGCGGGGGCCCCCGCACCGGGGAGCTGTTTTTT